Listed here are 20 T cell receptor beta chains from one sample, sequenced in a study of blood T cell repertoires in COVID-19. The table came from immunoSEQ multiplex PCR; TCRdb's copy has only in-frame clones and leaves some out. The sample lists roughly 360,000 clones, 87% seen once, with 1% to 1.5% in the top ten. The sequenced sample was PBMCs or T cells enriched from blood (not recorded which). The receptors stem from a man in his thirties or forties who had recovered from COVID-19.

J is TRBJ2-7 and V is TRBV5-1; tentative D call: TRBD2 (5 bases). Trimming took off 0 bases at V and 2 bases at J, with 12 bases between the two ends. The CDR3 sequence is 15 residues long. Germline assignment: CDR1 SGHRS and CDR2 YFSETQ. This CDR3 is CASSLETRGPYEQYF. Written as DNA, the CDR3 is TGCGCCAGCAGCTTGGAGACCAGAGGGCCCTACGAGCAGTACTTC.

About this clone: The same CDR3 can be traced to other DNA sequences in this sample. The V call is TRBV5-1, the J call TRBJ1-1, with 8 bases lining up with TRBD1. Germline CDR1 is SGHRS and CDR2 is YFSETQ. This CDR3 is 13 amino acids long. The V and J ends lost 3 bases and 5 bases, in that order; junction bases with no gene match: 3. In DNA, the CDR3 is TGCGCCAGCAGCTCACAGGGGGGAACTGAAGCTTTCTTT. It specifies CASSSQGGTEAFF.

CDR3 residues: CASSNHHGEGYGYTF. CDR3 DNA sequence: TGTGCCAGTAGTAATCACCATGGGGAGGGCTATGGCTACACCTTC. The rearrangement joins TRBV19 to TRBJ1-2; D is undetermined. V shed 4 bases and J shed 4 bases, with 16 bases lying between them. In germline, CDR1 is LNHDA, CDR2 SQIVND (reference sequence). The CDR3 length is 15 residues.

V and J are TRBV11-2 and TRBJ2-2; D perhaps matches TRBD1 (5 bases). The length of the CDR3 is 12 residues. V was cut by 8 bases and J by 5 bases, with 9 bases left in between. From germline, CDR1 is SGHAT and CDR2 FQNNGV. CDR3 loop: CASARGTGELFF. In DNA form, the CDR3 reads TGTGCCAGCGCTAGGGGAACCGGGGAGCTGTTTTTT. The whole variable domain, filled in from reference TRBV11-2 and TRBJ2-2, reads EAGVAQSPRYKIIEKRQSVAFWCNPISGHATLYWYQQILGQGPKLLIQFQNNGVVDDSQLPKDRFSAERLKGVDSTLKIQPAKLEDSAVYLCASARGTGELFFGEGSRLTVL.

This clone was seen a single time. The CDR3 here is CASKRGGVSAGELFF. The CDR3, as DNA: TGTGCCAGCAAGCGGGGGGGCGTTTCCGCCGGGGAGCTGTTTTTT. The J gene is TRBJ2-2, the V gene TRBV27; 10 positions match TRBD2. CDR3 size: 15 residues. Germline loops: CDR1 MNHEY, CDR2 SMNVEV (reference sequence). Germline trimming cut 7 bases from V and 6 bases from J; bases unmatched to any gene: 8.

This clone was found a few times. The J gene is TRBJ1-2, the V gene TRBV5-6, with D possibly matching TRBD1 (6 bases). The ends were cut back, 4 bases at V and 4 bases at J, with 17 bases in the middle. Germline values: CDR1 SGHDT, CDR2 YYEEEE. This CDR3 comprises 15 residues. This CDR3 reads CASSVGTPEGYGYTF. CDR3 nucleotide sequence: TGTGCCAGCAGCGTCGGGACACCCGAGGGCTATGGCTACACCTTC. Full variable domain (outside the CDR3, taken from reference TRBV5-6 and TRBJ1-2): DAGVTQSPTHLIKTRGQQVTLRCSPKSGHDTVSWYQQALGQGPQFIFQYYEEEERQRGNFPDRFSGHQFPNYSSELNVNALLLGDSALYLCASSVGTPEGYGYTFGSGTRLTVV.

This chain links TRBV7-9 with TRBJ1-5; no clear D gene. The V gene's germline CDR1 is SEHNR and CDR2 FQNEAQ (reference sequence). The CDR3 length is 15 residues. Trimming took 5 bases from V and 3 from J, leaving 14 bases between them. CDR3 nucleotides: TGTGCCAGCAGCCCCGAACTCGGTAACAATCAGCCCCAGCATTTT. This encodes CASSPELGNNQPQHF.

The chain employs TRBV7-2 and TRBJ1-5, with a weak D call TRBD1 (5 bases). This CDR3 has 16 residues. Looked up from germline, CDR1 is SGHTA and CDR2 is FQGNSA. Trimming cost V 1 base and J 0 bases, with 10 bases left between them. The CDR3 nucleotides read TGTGCCAGCAGCTTAGTTGGGGCGGATAGCAATCAGCCCCAGCATTTT. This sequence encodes CASSLVGADSNQPQHF.

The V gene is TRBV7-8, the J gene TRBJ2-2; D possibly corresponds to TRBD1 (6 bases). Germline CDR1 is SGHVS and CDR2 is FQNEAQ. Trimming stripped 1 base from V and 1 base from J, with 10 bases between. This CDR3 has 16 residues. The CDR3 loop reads CASSLGTGWNTGELFF. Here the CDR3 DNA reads TGTGCCAGCAGCTTAGGTACAGGGTGGAACACCGGGGAGCTGTTTTTT.

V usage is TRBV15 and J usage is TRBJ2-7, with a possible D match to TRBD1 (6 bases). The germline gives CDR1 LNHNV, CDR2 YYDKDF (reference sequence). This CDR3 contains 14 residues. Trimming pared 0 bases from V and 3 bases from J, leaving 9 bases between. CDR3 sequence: CATSRDQGIYEQYF. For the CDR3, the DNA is TGTGCCACCAGCAGAGATCAGGGGATCTACGAGCAGTACTTC. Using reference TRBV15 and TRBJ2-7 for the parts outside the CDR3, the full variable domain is DAMVIQNPRYQVTQFGKPVTLSCSQTLNHNVMYWYQQKSSQAPKLLFHYYDKDFNNEADTPDNFQSRRPNTSFCFLDIRSPGLGDTAMYLCATSRDQGIYEQYFGPGTRLTVT.

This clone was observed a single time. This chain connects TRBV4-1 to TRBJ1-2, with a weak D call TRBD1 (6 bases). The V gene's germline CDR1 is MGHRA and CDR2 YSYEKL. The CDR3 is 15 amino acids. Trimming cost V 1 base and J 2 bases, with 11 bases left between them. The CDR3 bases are TGCGCCAGCAGCCAAGCTTCAGGGGCCAACTATGGCTACACCTTC. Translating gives CASSQASGANYGYTF.

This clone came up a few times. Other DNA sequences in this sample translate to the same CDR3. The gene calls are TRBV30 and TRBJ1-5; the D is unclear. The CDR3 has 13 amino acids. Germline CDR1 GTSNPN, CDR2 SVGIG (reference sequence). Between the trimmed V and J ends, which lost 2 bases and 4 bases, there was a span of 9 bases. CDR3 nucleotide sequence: TGTGCCTGGAGTTCACGGGGAAATCAGCCCCAGCATTTT. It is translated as CAWSSRGNQPQHF.

The CDR3 nucleotides read TGTGCCAGCAGCCCACCCAGGGGAATAGAGACCCAGTACTTC. Translation: CASSPPRGIETQYF. The rearrangement links TRBV7-2 to TRBJ2-5, with D perhaps TRBD1 (6 bases). Trimming shortened V by 5 bases and J by 4 bases, and 14 bases separated the two germline ends. The CDR3 sequence is 14 residues long. Per the germline V gene, CDR1 is SGHTA and CDR2 is FQGNSA.

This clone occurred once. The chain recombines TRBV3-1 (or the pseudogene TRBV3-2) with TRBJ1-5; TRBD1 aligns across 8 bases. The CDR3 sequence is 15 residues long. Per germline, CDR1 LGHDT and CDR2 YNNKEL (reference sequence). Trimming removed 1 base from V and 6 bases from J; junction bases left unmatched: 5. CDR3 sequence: CASSQGTGLGQPQHF. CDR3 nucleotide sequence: TGTGCCAGCAGCCAAGGGACAGGGTTGGGTCAGCCCCAGCATTTT.

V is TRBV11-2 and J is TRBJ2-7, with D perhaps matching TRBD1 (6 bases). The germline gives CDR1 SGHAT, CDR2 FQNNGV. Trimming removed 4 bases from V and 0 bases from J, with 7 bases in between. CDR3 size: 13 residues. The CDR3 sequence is CASSSDSSYEQYF. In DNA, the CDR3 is TGTGCCAGCAGCTCGGACAGCTCCTACGAGCAGTACTTC.

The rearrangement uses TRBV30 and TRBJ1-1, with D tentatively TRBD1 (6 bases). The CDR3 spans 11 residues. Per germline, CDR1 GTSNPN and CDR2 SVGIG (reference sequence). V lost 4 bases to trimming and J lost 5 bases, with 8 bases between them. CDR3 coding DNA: TGTGCCTGGACAGGGGTGACTGAAGCTTTCTTT. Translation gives CAWTGVTEAFF.

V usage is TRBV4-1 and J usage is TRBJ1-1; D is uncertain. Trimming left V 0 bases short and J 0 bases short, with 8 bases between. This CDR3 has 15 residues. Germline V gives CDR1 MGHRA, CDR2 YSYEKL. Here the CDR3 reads CASSQDAALNTEAFF. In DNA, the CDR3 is TGCGCCAGCAGCCAAGATGCAGCGCTGAACACTGAAGCTTTCTTT.

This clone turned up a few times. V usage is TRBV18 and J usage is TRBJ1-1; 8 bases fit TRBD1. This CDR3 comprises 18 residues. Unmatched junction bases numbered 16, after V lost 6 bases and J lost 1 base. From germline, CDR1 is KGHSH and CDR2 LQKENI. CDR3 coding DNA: TGTGCCAGCTCGGGGGACAGGTCGTTTTCTTATGAGAACACTGAAGCTTTCTTT. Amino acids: CASSGDRSFSYENTEAFF.

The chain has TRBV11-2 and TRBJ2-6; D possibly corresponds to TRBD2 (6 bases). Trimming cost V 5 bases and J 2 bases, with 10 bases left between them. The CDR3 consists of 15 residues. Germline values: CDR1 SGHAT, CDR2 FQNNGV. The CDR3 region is CASSPRGAGANVLTF. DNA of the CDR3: TGTGCCAGCAGCCCCCGCGGGGCTGGGGCCAACGTCCTGACTTTC.

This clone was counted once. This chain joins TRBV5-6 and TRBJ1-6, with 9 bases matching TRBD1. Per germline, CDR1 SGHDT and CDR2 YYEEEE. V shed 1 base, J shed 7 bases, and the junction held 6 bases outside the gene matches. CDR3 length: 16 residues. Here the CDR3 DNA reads TGTGCCAGCAGCTTGCTACAGGGGGCGATCAATTCACCCCTCCACTTT. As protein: CASSLLQGAINSPLHF.